A selection of T cell receptor beta chains follows, all from one sample in a study of CD8+ T cells in alopecia areata. Assay: immunoSEQ multiplex PCR; the TCRdb copy retains only in-frame clones and omits some. The sample includes some 170,000 clones, about 60% of them seen just once. Sequencing used CD4+ T cells sorted from blood, obtained at week 0. These receptors all stem from a human donor with alopecia areata. Both conserved end residues are part of each CDR3. Each record gives: J gene, D gene, V gene, clone size, CDR3 DNA, CDR3 protein. A D gene is named only where the DNA matches it firmly. Where a row states a size, it is once, few, many or the class of an expanded clone; other rows omit it.

TRBJ2-3 TRBD1 TRBV18 NA TGTGCCAGCTCACTCGACAGGGCCCGCACAGATACGCAGTATTTT CASSLDRARTDTQYF
TRBJ2-7 NA TRBV28 NA TGTGCCAGCAGTTTAAACGAGCAGTACTTC CASSLNEQYF
TRBJ2-5 NA TRBV10-3 NA TGTGCCATCAGTGAGTCGGGGGCGGATACAGAGACCCAGTACTTC CAISESGADTETQYF
TRBJ2-1 NA TRBV30 few TGTGCCTGGAGTGTAAGTGGGGTCAATGAGCAGTTCTTC CAWSVSGVNEQFF
TRBJ1-2 TRBD1 TRBV10-3 NA TGTGCCATCAGTGGAACCGCAGGGGGCGAACGGGGAGGCTACACCTTC CAISGTAGGERGGYTF
TRBJ1-2 TRBD1 TRBV27 NA TGTGCCAGCAGTTCCCACCCCGGTGGGACAGCTACTAACTATGGCTACACCTTC CASSSHPGGTATNYGYTF
TRBJ1-1 NA TRBV29-1 NA TGCAGCGTTGAATTCCCCCTTACCATGGAAGCTTTCTTT CSVEFPLTMEAFF
TRBJ2-5 NA TRBV10-3 once TGTGCCAGCATGTATGAGACCCAGTACTTC CASMYETQYF
TRBJ1-5 NA TRBV29-1 few TGCAGCGTTGCGGAGGAGACTGCGGGCAATCAGCCCCAGCATTTT CSVAEETAGNQPQHF
TRBJ1-6 NA TRBV7-9 NA TGTGCCAGCAGCCCCGGCTCCTATAATTCACCCCTCCACTTT CASSPGSYNSPLHF
TRBJ2-2 NA TRBV29-1 few TGCAGCGTTAGGTTGGGGCAGGCGGCCGGGGAGCTGTTTTTT CSVRLGQAAGELFF
TRBJ2-3 NA TRBV30 NA TGTGCCTGGAGCGTGACACAGACAGATACGCAGTATTTT CAWSVTQTDTQYF
TRBJ1-1 TRBD1 TRBV7-4 NA TGTGCCAGCAGGATGGACAGGGGGAACACTGAAGCTTTCTTT CASRMDRGNTEAFF
TRBJ1-5 NA TRBV5-1 NA TGCGCCAGCAGAGCAGGACACAATAGCAATCAGCCCCAGCATTTT CASRAGHNSNQPQHF
TRBJ1-5 TRBD1 TRBV27 NA TGTGCCAGCAGTTTAGCCCGACAGGGGAAACAGCCCCAGCATTTT CASSLARQGKQPQHF
TRBJ2-5 NA TRBV5-1 few TGCGCCAGCAGCTTGGCCTGGCAAGAGACCCAGTACTTC CASSLAWQETQYF
TRBJ2-7 NA TRBV7-9 NA TGTGCCAGCAGCTTAGTCTGGGAGAGCGAGCAGTACTTC CASSLVWESEQYF
TRBJ1-6 TRBD1 TRBV30 NA TGTGCCTGGGGAAACACAGGGGGTGGATCACCCCTCCACTTT CAWGNTGGGSPLHF
TRBJ1-2 NA TRBV5-1 NA TGCGCCAGCAGTCTCACCGGCAGCGCGGGCTACACCTTC CASSLTGSAGYTF
TRBJ1-2 NA TRBV5-6 few TGTGCCAGCAGCTTGTGGATCTTAGCTAACTATGGCTACACCTTC CASSLWILANYGYTF
TRBJ1-6 NA TRBV30 NA TGTGCCTGGATGGTAGGGGGTCGTTACTATAATTCACCCCTCCACTTT CAWMVGGRYYNSPLHF
TRBJ2-2 TRBD1 TRBV2 NA TGTGCCAGCAGCGGACAGGGAACCGGGGAGCTGTTTTTT CASSGQGTGELFF
TRBJ1-4 NA TRBV30 NA TGTGCCTGGAGTGAGAAAGGAGGGGGAAAACTGTTTTTT CAWSEKGGGKLFF
TRBJ2-7 NA TRBV23-1 NA TGCGCCAGCAGTCATCCGGGTAGAACTGATGAGCAGTACTTC CASSHPGRTDEQYF
TRBJ1-1 NA TRBV2 NA TGTGCCAGCACCCGAGGGAGGGAGTTAGCTGAAGCTTTCTTT CASTRGRELAEAFF
TRBJ1-5 TRBD1 TRBV6-5 once TGTGCCAGCAGTCCGGACAGGGGGTATCAGCCCCAGCATTTT CASSPDRGYQPQHF
TRBJ1-5 TRBD1 TRBV19 few TGTGCCAGTAGTCAGGACAGGACCTATCAGCCCCAGCATTTT CASSQDRTYQPQHF
TRBJ2-5 TRBD2 TRBV29-1 few TGCAGCGCGAAAAGCGGGGGTCAAGAGACCCAGTACTTC CSAKSGGQETQYF
TRBJ1-2 NA TRBV7-2 once TGTGCCAGCAGCTTAGCGCCAGGGGACCCAGCCTATGGCTACACCTTC CASSLAPGDPAYGYTF
TRBJ1-5 NA TRBV7-2 NA TGTGCCAGCAGCTTAGTTACAAGCAATCAGCCCCAGCATTTT CASSLVTSNQPQHF
TRBJ1-6 TRBD1 TRBV4-1 NA TGCGCCAGCAGCCGTGGGGTTACAGGGGCGAGCGGGAATTCACCCCTCCACTTT CASSRGVTGASGNSPLHF
TRBJ2-3 TRBD1 TRBV27 NA TGTGCCAGCAGTTTGTCAGGGGGAACAGATACGCAGTATTTT CASSLSGGTDTQYF
TRBJ2-2 NA TRBV7-9 NA TGTGCCAGCAGCTTATTAGAGACGGAGCTGTTTTTT CASSLLETELFF
TRBJ2-5 TRBD2 TRBV11-2 NA TGTGCCAGCAGCTTTGGCGGGGGGGCAGAGACCCAGTACTTC CASSFGGGAETQYF
TRBJ2-7 NA TRBV30 NA TGTGCCTGGAGTGTAGGCCAGACAGGCATCTACGAGCAGTACTTC CAWSVGQTGIYEQYF
TRBJ1-5 NA TRBV5-1 once TGCGCCAGCAGCTTGGCGGTCAATCAGCCCCAGCATTTT CASSLAVNQPQHF
TRBJ1-6 TRBD1 TRBV7-2 NA TGTGCCAGCAGCTTAATATTCGACAGGGGGCCCAATTCACCCCTCCACTTT CASSLIFDRGPNSPLHF
TRBJ2-1 NA TRBV7-9 NA TGTGCCAGCAGCTTAGGGGGGCAGAAGAATGAGCAGTTCTTC CASSLGGQKNEQFF
TRBJ2-2 NA TRBV14 NA TGTGCCAGCAGCCAAGTCGCGAACACCGGGGAGCTGTTTTTT CASSQVANTGELFF
TRBJ2-3 TRBD2 TRBV7-2 NA TGTGCCAGCAGCCCTATGAGCGGGAGGGGCACAGATACGCAGTATTTT CASSPMSGRGTDTQYF
TRBJ2-1 NA TRBV29-1 NA TGCAGCGTTACGGGGGCCATAAACAATGAGCAGTTCTTC CSVTGAINNEQFF
TRBJ2-7 NA TRBV5-1 NA TGCGCCAGCAGCTTGGAGACGGGGGACTACGAGCAGTACTTC CASSLETGDYEQYF
TRBJ1-6 NA TRBV19 many TGTGCCAGTAGTATAGTTGGTACAGGGTCCTCCTATAATTCACCCCTCCACTTT CASSIVGTGSSYNSPLHF
TRBJ1-5 TRBD1 TRBV15 NA TGTGCCACCGGGAGTAATCAGGGGGCCGATCAGCCCCAGCATTTT CATGSNQGADQPQHF
TRBJ1-2 NA TRBV11-2 NA TGTGCCAGCAGCCAAACATCGAGCTATGGCTACACCTTC CASSQTSSYGYTF
TRBJ2-7 TRBD2 TRBV10-3 NA TGTGCCATCAGTGAGTCGGCGGGGGACTACGAGCAGTACTTC CAISESAGDYEQYF
TRBJ1-6 NA TRBV27 few TGTGCCAGCAGTTTATTTCTCAGTAGTTCACCCCTCCACTTT CASSLFLSSSPLHF
TRBJ2-7 TRBD2 TRBV7-2 NA TGTGCCAGCAGCTTAGCGGGGGGGATCTCCTACGAGCAGTACTTC CASSLAGGISYEQYF
TRBJ1-2 NA TRBV4-1 NA TGCGCCAGCAGCCAAGGGGCACAGGTTTCGGGGCCTAACTATGGCTACACCTTC CASSQGAQVSGPNYGYTF
TRBJ2-7 NA TRBV5-1 few TGCGCCAGCAGGGCCTGGGACGGAAACTACGAGCAGTACTTC CASRAWDGNYEQYF
TRBJ1-5 NA TRBV4-1 NA TGCGCCAGCAGCCAAACTCGACAGGCTCAGCCCCAGCATTTT CASSQTRQAQPQHF